This TCR beta chain appears in the sequencing data of a study of blood T cell repertoires in COVID-19. Overall study context: Acute-phase and convalescent COVID-19 samples originated in the United States, Italy and Spain. Sources were T cells, B-cell-depleted T cells, or PBMCs; the material itself was cDNA or gDNA.

Categorization into cohorts depended on clinical history that participants reported. In the authors' methods: Nucleated cell counts were estimated from reference gene primer amplification. This table comes from immunoSEQ multiplex PCR, and its TCRdb copy is limited to in-frame clones, with some not included. V and J calls and clone size come straight from that table; D and trimming were deduced from the DNA. The repertoire holds 200,000 to 250,000 clones, with over 70% as singletons. V shed 2 bases, J shed 3 bases, and the junction held 2 bases outside the gene matches. The CDR3 runs 15 residues. The germline V gene has CDR1 SGHNT and CDR2 YYREEE (reference sequence).

This chain links TRBV5-4 with TRBJ2-7, with 13 bases identical to TRBD2. The sequencing input was PBMCs or T cells enriched from blood (not recorded which). The sequence came from a woman aged 25 to 39 who had been exposed to COVID-19. The CDR3 here is CASSLRTSGSYEQYF. Here the CDR3 DNA reads TGTGCCAGCAGCTTACGGACTAGCGGGAGCTACGAGCAGTACTTC.